This T cell receptor (beta chain) derives from a study of T cell responses to AZD1222 COVID-19 vaccine. Comments on this clone: The antigen is undetermined.

General observations from the study: Vaccine-associated CD4 TCRs ranged over spike, dominating at 160-218 and 743-854.

The germline gives CDR1 SGHRS, CDR2 YFSETQ. Trimming took 2 bases from V and 8 from J, leaving 13 bases between them. The CDR3 spans 13 residues. The repertoire was sequenced with immunoSEQ multiplex PCR; TCRdb's copy has only in-frame clones and lacks some. Of more than 100,000 clones in the sample, roughly 84% were seen once. This receptor was identified in an adult in good health. The chain is built from TRBV5-1 and TRBJ1-2, with D possibly TRBD1 on 5 matching bases. Sequenced material: peripheral blood, taken on day 0 of AZD1222 vaccination. The CDR3 protein is CASSLQERGGYTF. CDR3 DNA: TGCGCCAGCAGCTTACAGGAGCGCGGAGGCTACACCTTC. Based on the CDR3 plus reference TRBV5-1 and TRBJ1-2, the full variable domain is KAGVTQTPRYLIKTRGQQVTLSCSPISGHRSVSWYQQTPGQGLQFLFEYFSETQRNKGNFPGRFSGRQFSNSRSEMNVSTLELGDSALYLCASSLQERGGYTFGSGTRLTVV.